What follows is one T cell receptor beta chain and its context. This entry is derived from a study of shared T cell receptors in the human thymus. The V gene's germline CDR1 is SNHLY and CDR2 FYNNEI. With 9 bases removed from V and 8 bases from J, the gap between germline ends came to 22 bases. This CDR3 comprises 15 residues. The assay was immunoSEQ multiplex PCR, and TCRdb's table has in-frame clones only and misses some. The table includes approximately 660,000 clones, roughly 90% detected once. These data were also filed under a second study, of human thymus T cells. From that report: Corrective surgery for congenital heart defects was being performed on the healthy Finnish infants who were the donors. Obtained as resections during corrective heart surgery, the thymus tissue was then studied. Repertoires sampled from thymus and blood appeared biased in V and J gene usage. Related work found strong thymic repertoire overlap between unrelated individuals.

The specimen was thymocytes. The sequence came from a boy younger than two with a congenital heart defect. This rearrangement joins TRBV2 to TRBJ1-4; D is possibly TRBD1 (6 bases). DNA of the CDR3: TGTGCCAGTGACCGAAAGGCCAGGGGCGGGGAAAAACTGTTTTTT. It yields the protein CASDRKARGGEKLFF.